A selection of T cell receptor beta chains follows, all from one sample in a study of shared clonotypes between healthy human individuals. Sequencing used immunoSEQ multiplex PCR; TCRdb keeps in-frame clones, though not all of them. Of hundreds of thousands of clones listed, less than 85% are singletons. Sequencing was done on a sample of memory CD4+ T cells sorted from blood. These receptors all come from a young woman in good health. CDR3s leave out the opening cysteine and the closing phenylalanine or tryptophan. Each record gives: CDR3 protein, J gene, V gene.

ASKGQGNTGELF,TRBJ2-2,TRBV6-1
ASSFSGAQETQY,TRBJ2-5,TRBV28
ASSHNHAHWEGTEQY,TRBJ2-7,TRBV7-8
ASSSAGDGHYEQY,TRBJ2-7,TRBV28
ASVSGQGDYEQY,TRBJ2-7,TRBV28
ASSMGQGQHEQF,TRBJ2-1,TRBV19
ASSSWRGIGNEQF,TRBJ2-1,TRBV7-2
ASSLRSSTGLYTQY,TRBJ2-3,TRBV28
ASSPSKNPNTGELF,TRBJ2-2,TRBV18
ASSLGPGSQETQY,TRBJ2-5,TRBV5-1
ASSLALQGMDT,TRBJ1-2,TRBV7-2
ASSSRQKHMNTEAF,TRBJ1-1,TRBV27
ASSTRQGGNYGYT,TRBJ1-2,TRBV28
ASSLQGDGTEAF,TRBJ1-1,TRBV2
ASSEGRQPTTGELF,TRBJ2-2,TRBV6-1
ASSYTTGVYNEQF,TRBJ2-1,TRBV6-5